Following are 27 T cell receptor beta chains from one sample sequenced in a study of T cell changes during pregnancy in multiple sclerosis. This table comes from immunoSEQ multiplex PCR, and its TCRdb copy is limited to in-frame clones, with some not included. Of tens of thousands of clones in the sample, 88% were seen once. The sequenced sample was CD4+ T cells from peripheral blood mononuclear cells, obtained in the first trimester of pregnancy. These TCRs come from a female donor with multiple sclerosis, enrolled in a pregnancy study.

This clone was picked up one time. This chain uses TRBV28 with TRBJ2-7; possible D gene TRBD2, 5 bases. Germline CDR1 and CDR2: MDHEN and SYDVKM. With 10 bases removed from V and 6 bases from J, the gap between germline ends came to 19 bases. The CDR3 is made up of 13 amino acids. The CDR3 nucleotides read TGTGCCACCCGGGGTGGCACCCGCAGCGAGCAGTACTTC. This gives the protein CATRGGTRSEQYF.

This rearrangement joins TRBV9 to TRBJ2-2, with TRBD2 matching 9 bases. J gave up 4 bases and V 0 bases, and 7 bases lay outside the gene matches. The germline CDR1 and CDR2 sequences are SGDLS and YYNGEE. CDR3 length: 17 amino acids. The CDR3 loop reads CASSVVAGGPGTGELFF. The CDR3 DNA reads TGTGCCAGCAGCGTAGTTGCGGGGGGGCCGGGCACCGGGGAGCTGTTTTTT.

Only one count was recorded for this clone. The chain links TRBV5-1 to TRBJ1-4; a possible D gene is TRBD1 (5 bases). Germline V lookup: CDR1 SGHRS, CDR2 YFSETQ. The V end was cut by 0 bases, the J end by 8 bases, with 14 bases between. CDR3 length equals 15 residues. The DNA for the CDR3 is TGCGCCAGCAGCTTGGATTCGGGGGGAGTCGAAAAACTGTTTTTT. It specifies CASSLDSGGVEKLFF. The full variable domain, with the rest looked up from reference TRBV5-1 and TRBJ1-4, is KAGVTQTPRYLIKTRGQQVTLSCSPISGHRSVSWYQQTPGQGLQFLFEYFSETQRNKGNFPGRFSGRQFSNSRSEMNVSTLELGDSALYLCASSLDSGGVEKLFFGSGTQLSVL.

The chain joins TRBV2 to TRBJ2-7; maybe TRBD2 (7 bases). The CDR3 has 17 residues. Per the germline V gene, CDR1 is SNHLY and CDR2 is FYNNEI. The V end lost 7 bases, the J end lost 0 bases, and 22 bases lay between the germline ends. The chain's CDR3 is CASMASPWEGVSYEQYF. CDR3 bases: TGTGCCAGCATGGCCTCCCCGTGGGAGGGGGTCTCCTACGAGCAGTACTTC.

As concerns this clone: This CDR3 is also generated by other DNA sequences in the sample. This rearrangement joins TRBV18 to TRBJ2-1; TRBD1 might be the D (6 bases). CDR3 length: 16 amino acids. Trimming removed 3 bases at V and 0 bases at J, with 12 bases between. Germline assignment: CDR1 KGHSH and CDR2 LQKENI. The CDR3 loop reads CASSPNRASSYNEQFF. The CDR3 nucleotides are TGTGCCAGCTCACCGAACAGGGCGAGCTCCTACAATGAGCAGTTCTTC.

The rearrangement links TRBV7-3 to TRBJ2-4; possibly TRBD1 for D (6 bases). Trimming removed 5 bases from V and 9 bases from J, with 14 bases in between. There are 13 residues in the CDR3. The germline V gene encodes CDR1 SGHTA and CDR2 FQGTGA. The CDR3, as DNA: TGTGCCAGCAGCACGGGGTTAGGGGGCATTCAGTACTTC. Amino acids: CASSTGLGGIQYF. Combining the CDR3 with reference TRBV7-3 and TRBJ2-4 gives the whole variable domain GAGVSQTPSNKVTEKGKYVELRCDPISGHTALYWYRQSLGQGPEFLIYFQGTGAADDSGLPNDRFFAVRPEGSVSTLKIQRTERGDSAVYLCASSTGLGGIQYFGAGTRLSVL.

The chain links TRBV2 to TRBJ1-1, with unresolved D. Trimming shortened V by 3 bases and J by 3 bases, and 11 bases separated the two germline ends. Germline V gene lookup returns CDR1 SNHLY and CDR2 FYNNEI. This CDR3 spans 14 amino acids. The chain's CDR3 is CASSDSSQHTEAFF. The CDR3 DNA is TGTGCCAGCAGTGATAGTTCACAGCACACTGAAGCTTTCTTT. The full variable domain, with the rest looked up from reference TRBV2 and TRBJ1-1, is EPEVTQTPSHQVTQMGQEVILRCVPISNHLYFYWYRQILGQKVEFLVSFYNNEISEKSEIFDDQFSVERPDGSNFTLKIRSTKLEDSAMYFCASSDSSQHTEAFFGQGTRLTVV.

The chain uses TRBV9 and TRBJ2-1; TRBD2 matches at 14 bases. The CDR3 contains 15 residues. Trimming cost V 3 bases and J 5 bases; bases outside gene matches: 1. Germline V CDR1 and CDR2: SGDLS, YYNGEE. The chain's CDR3 is CASSGTSGGHNEQFF. CDR3 nucleotide sequence: TGTGCCAGCAGCGGGACTAGCGGGGGGCACAATGAGCAGTTCTTC.

The chain combines TRBV5-4 with TRBJ2-7, with TRBD2 matching over 9 bases. Germline assignment: CDR1 SGHNT and CDR2 YYREEE (reference sequence). V lost 1 base, J lost 6 bases, and 8 bases stayed unmatched. The CDR3 covers 15 residues. The DNA for the CDR3 is TGTGCCAGCAGCTTGAAAAGGCGGGGGGGCTCCGAGCAGTACTTC. This sequence encodes CASSLKRRGGSEQYF.

The J gene is TRBJ2-2, the V gene TRBV29-1; 14 bases agree with TRBD2. The ends lost 5 bases at V and 6 bases at J; junction bases unmatched: 2. The CDR3 totals 14 residues. Germline V gene data show CDR1 as SQVTM and CDR2 as ANQGSEA. The CDR3 sequence is CSVRLAGGPGELFF. The CDR3 DNA reads TGCAGCGTTAGACTAGCGGGGGGGCCCGGGGAGCTGTTTTTT.

The chain combines TRBV28 with TRBJ1-5; TRBD1 matches 10 bases. J was trimmed by 6 bases and V by 5 bases; bases with no gene match: 4. This CDR3 comprises 14 residues. CDR1 is MDHEN, CDR2 SYDVKM, per germline. The CDR3, as DNA: TGTGCCAGCAGTCCCGACAGGGGGCGTCAGCCCCAGCATTTT. This encodes CASSPDRGRQPQHF.

The CDR3 loop reads CAWSRGYEQYF. The DNA of the CDR3 is TGTGCCTGGAGTCGGGGCTACGAGCAGTACTTC. This chain links TRBV30 with TRBJ2-7, with a weak D call TRBD2 (5 bases). CDR1 is GTSNPN and CDR2 is SVGIG in the germline V gene (reference sequence). This CDR3 is 11 amino acids long. The V and J ends lost 2 bases and 3 bases respectively, with 5 bases between them.

The chain uses TRBV6-1 and TRBJ1-2; 9 bases are a match to TRBD1. The CDR3 runs to 14 residues. V lost 8 bases, J lost 5 bases, and 9 bases stayed unmatched. CDR1 and CDR2 (germline): MNHNS, SASEGT. The CDR3 nucleotides are TGTGCCAGCCTGGCGGGACAGGGACAATATGGCTACACCTTC. Translated, it gives CASLAGQGQYGYTF.

The chain uses TRBV5-4 and TRBJ2-5, with unresolved D. Trimming removed 3 bases from V and 2 bases from J, with 14 bases in between. Germline CDR1 SGHNT, CDR2 YYREEE (reference sequence). CDR3 length: 15 amino acids. The CDR3 sequence is CASSSNAGFQETQYF. The CDR3 DNA sequence: TGTGCCAGCAGCTCCAACGCCGGGTTTCAAGAGACCCAGTACTTC.

This chain joins TRBV27 and TRBJ2-1; 10 bases are a match to TRBD2. There are 14 residues in the CDR3. J lost 8 bases, V lost 4 bases, and 5 bases had no gene match. Germline loops: CDR1 MNHEY, CDR2 SMNVEV (reference sequence). The CDR3 here is CASSSLAGVDEQFF. For the CDR3, the DNA is TGTGCCAGCAGTTCTCTAGCGGGAGTTGATGAGCAGTTCTTC.

The chain combines TRBV2 with TRBJ2-3; D perhaps matches TRBD2 (5 bases). Trimming shortened V by 0 bases and J by 5 bases, and 12 bases separated the two germline ends. CDR1 and CDR2 (germline): SNHLY, FYNNEI. This CDR3 has 15 residues. Here the CDR3 reads CASSEAGEVGDTQYF. CDR3 DNA sequence: TGTGCCAGCAGTGAAGCGGGAGAAGTTGGAGATACGCAGTATTTT.

The V call is TRBV10-3, the J call TRBJ1-6; 7 bases are shared with TRBD1. J was trimmed by 7 bases and V by 6 bases; bases with no gene match: 9. CDR1 and CDR2 (germline): ENHRY, SYGVKD. The length of the CDR3 is 15 residues. The CDR3 here is CAIRTDRVGNSPLHF. The CDR3 nucleotides are TGTGCCATCAGAACCGACAGGGTAGGAAATTCACCCCTCCACTTT.

The chain carries TRBV2 and TRBJ2-2; 7 nucleotides align to TRBD1. The CDR3 covers 15 residues. J gave up 3 bases and V 6 bases, and 7 bases lay outside the gene matches. CDR1 SNHLY and CDR2 FYNNEI come from the germline V gene. In DNA, the CDR3 is TGTGCCAGCAGGAGGGACAGAATTTACACCGGGGAGCTGTTTTTT. Translating it yields CASRRDRIYTGELFF.

The V gene is TRBV6-1, the J gene TRBJ2-5, with D unclear. Germline lookup yields CDR1 MNHNS and CDR2 SASEGT. Trimming left V 7 bases short and J 5 bases short, with 14 bases between. The CDR3 contains 13 residues. The CDR3 loop reads CASNPDTRETQYF. DNA for the CDR3: TGTGCCAGCAATCCCGACACCAGGGAGACCCAGTACTTC.

This chain joins TRBV2 and TRBJ2-7; D is possibly TRBD1 (6 bases). In germline, CDR1 is SNHLY, CDR2 FYNNEI. CDR3 length: 14 residues. The CDR3 region is CAGRGDRLSYEQYF. CDR3 DNA: TGTGCGGGCAGAGGTGACAGGCTATCCTACGAGCAGTACTTC.

This sequence joins TRBV9 and TRBJ1-4; D perhaps matches TRBD1 (5 bases). V shed 0 bases and J shed 7 bases, with 7 bases lying between them. This CDR3 spans 13 amino acids. CDR1 and CDR2 (germline): SGDLS, YYNGEE. CDR3: CASSVVGGEKLFF. The CDR3 DNA reads TGTGCCAGCAGCGTAGTCGGGGGTGAAAAACTGTTTTTT.

V and J are TRBV5-4 and TRBJ1-1; 7 bases match TRBD1. CDR3 length: 15 amino acids. From germline, CDR1 is SGHNT and CDR2 YYREEE (reference sequence). Losses at the gene ends were 2 bases for V and 1 base for J; bases not matched to a gene: 5. The CDR3 spells CASSFPGQRNTEAFF. DNA for the CDR3: TGTGCCAGCAGCTTCCCGGGACAGAGGAACACTGAAGCTTTCTTT. Full variable domain (outside the CDR3, taken from reference TRBV5-4 and TRBJ1-1): ETGVTQSPTHLIKTRGQQVTLRCSSQSGHNTVSWYQQALGQGPQFIFQYYREEENGRGNFPPRFSGLQFPNYSSELNVNALELDDSALYLCASSFPGQRNTEAFFGQGTRLTVV.

The rearrangement uses TRBV19 and TRBJ2-5, with TRBD1 matching 12 bases. The CDR3 consists of 14 residues. Per germline, CDR1 LNHDA and CDR2 SQIVND (reference sequence). The junction had 5 bases not matched to a gene; V was cut back by 5 bases and J by 7 bases. The DNA for the CDR3 is TGTGCCAGTAGTCCGGGGACAGGGGGCGCGACCCAGTACTTC. This sequence encodes CASSPGTGGATQYF.

Only a few counts were recorded for this clone. The gene calls are TRBV5-1 and TRBJ2-1; 13 nucleotides align to TRBD2. V shed 1 base, J shed 2 bases, and the junction held 6 bases outside the gene matches. Germline V CDR1 and CDR2: SGHRS, YFSETQ. The CDR3 contains 18 residues. As DNA, the CDR3 is TGCGCCAGCAGCTTGTGGACTAGCGGGAGCCCAGCCTACAATGAGCAGTTCTTC. It codes for CASSLWTSGSPAYNEQFF.

This chain connects TRBV9 to TRBJ1-4; 10 positions agree with TRBD1. Trimming removed 3 bases from V and 8 bases from J; junction bases left unmatched: 7. CDR1 and CDR2 (germline): SGDLS, YYNGEE. CDR3 length: 15 amino acids. The CDR3 DNA is TGTGCCAGCAGCGGGGACAGGGGTGTAAACGAAAAACTGTTTTTT. It is translated as CASSGDRGVNEKLFF.

For the CDR3, the DNA is TGTGCCAGTAGTATATTGGGGACAGGGGCTTCCTACGAGCAGTACTTC. Protein product: CASSILGTGASYEQYF. The rearrangement uses TRBV19 and TRBJ2-7; 10 positions match TRBD1. CDR1 is LNHDA, CDR2 SQIVND, per germline (reference sequence). This CDR3 contains 16 residues. With 2 bases clipped from V and 1 base from J, the junction kept 5 bases outside the gene matches.

The chain has TRBV11-2 and TRBJ2-7; D might be TRBD1 (6 bases). Trimming took off 1 base at V and 5 bases at J, with 15 bases between the two ends. From germline, CDR1 is SGHAT and CDR2 FQNNGV. There are 15 residues in the CDR3. The CDR3 DNA follows: TGTGCCAGCAGCTTAGCGGGACATAGACCCCACGAGCAGTACTTC. As protein: CASSLAGHRPHEQYF.